A single sample is the source of the 31 T cell receptor beta chains below, sequenced in a study of T cells in Graves' hyperthyroidism and ophthalmopathy. RNA transcripts gave rise to amplified TCR beta CDR3 regions. Carried out on the TCR CDR3, a first-round RT-PCR used the HTBI primer set. MiXCR, applied by TCRdb to the multiplex PCR reads, yields one record per CDR3 protein. The data hold hundreds of thousands of distinct CDR3 sequences, with under 15% observed a single time. The specimen sequenced was blood. The receptors stem from a man between 18 and 29 years old with Graves' ophthalmopathy.

The chain carries TRBV10-2 and TRBJ1-1, with D perhaps matching TRBD1 (5 bases). Germline assignment: CDR1 WSHSY and CDR2 SAAADI. Trimming pared 6 bases from V and 0 bases from J, leaving 11 bases between. This CDR3 contains 14 residues. CDR3 DNA sequence: TGCGCCAGCAGGCCGACAGTTCTGAACACTGAAGCTTTCTTT. It translates to CASRPTVLNTEAFF.

The rearrangement links TRBV10-3 to TRBJ1-2; the D gene is possibly TRBD1 (5 bases). This CDR3 contains 13 residues. Germline loops: CDR1 ENHRY, CDR2 SYGVKD. Between the trimmed V and J ends, which lost 3 bases and 4 bases, there was a span of 9 bases. CDR3 in DNA: TGTGCCATCAGTGAAAGGGGTACCTATGGCTACACCTTC. Translation gives CAISERGTYGYTF.

This clonotype was seen many times. The chain has TRBV6-5 and TRBJ2-5; TRBD2 aligns across 9 bases. V shed 2 bases and J 4 bases; nucleotides not matched to a gene: 5. Germline CDR1 reads MNHEY; CDR2 reads SVGAGI. The length of the CDR3 is 15 residues. The chain's CDR3 is CASSYGKLAGETQYF. DNA for the CDR3: TGTGCCAGCAGTTACGGAAAACTAGCGGGAGAGACCCAGTACTTC.

The table lists this clonotype with a few counts. The J gene is TRBJ1-4, the V gene TRBV3-1; 9 nucleotides match TRBD1. Trimming took 4 bases from V and 7 from J; bases not matched to a gene: 7. Germline CDR1 is LGHDT and CDR2 is YNNKEL (reference sequence). The CDR3 is 15 residues long. The CDR3 sequence: CASSRRTGGFEKLFF. DNA for the CDR3: TGTGCCAGCAGCCGGAGAACAGGGGGCTTTGAAAAACTGTTTTTT.

This clonotype was detected ten times or more. The V gene is TRBV30, the J gene TRBJ2-1; no reliable D call. The CDR3 has 11 amino acids. Germline CDR1 GTSNPN, CDR2 SVGIG (reference sequence). Deletions cut 4 bases from V and 9 bases from J, with 10 bases between. CDR3 DNA: TGTGCCTGGAATTCCTACGGTGAGCAGTTCTTC. It encodes CAWNSYGEQFF.

This clonotype was counted many times. The chain carries TRBV11-3 and TRBJ2-7, with TRBD1 identical over 9 bases. The V gene's germline CDR1 is SGHNT and CDR2 YENEEA. Trimming took 3 bases from V and 3 from J; bases not matched to a gene: 6. This CDR3 is built from 15 residues. The CDR3 protein is CASSFGTGTHYEQYF. CDR3 in DNA: TGTGCCAGCAGCTTTGGGACAGGGACGCACTACGAGCAGTACTTC.

The chain employs TRBV3-1 and TRBJ2-5, with 11 nucleotides matching TRBD2. V lost 2 bases to trimming and J lost 5 bases; unmatched junction nucleotides: 4. The CDR3 is 15 residues long. Germline V gene sequence: CDR1 LGHDT, CDR2 YNNKEL (reference sequence). The CDR3 spells CASSQSLAGGETQYF. The CDR3, as DNA: TGTGCCAGCAGCCAAAGTCTAGCGGGAGGCGAGACCCAGTACTTC.

The rearrangement links TRBV30 to TRBJ2-4; TRBD1 matches at 9 bases. This CDR3 is built from 17 residues. Trimming took 2 bases from V and 2 from J; bases not matched to a gene: 10. Germline-derived CDR1 and CDR2 are GTSNPN and SVGIG (reference sequence). CDR3 amino acids: CAWSPGQGSFTKNIQYF. CDR3 nucleotides: TGTGCCTGGAGTCCCGGACAGGGGAGTTTTACCAAAAACATTCAGTACTTC.

The rearrangement uses TRBV7-9 and TRBJ1-6, with a possible D match to TRBD1 (5 bases). This CDR3 has 13 residues. V was clipped by 5 bases and J by 6 bases, with 8 bases between them. Germline lookup yields CDR1 SEHNR and CDR2 FQNEAQ (reference sequence). CDR3 nucleotides: TGTGCCAGCAGCCGGGGGAGTAATTCACCCCTCCACTTT. Protein product: CASSRGSNSPLHF.

The table lists this clonotype with many counts. The chain uses TRBV11-2 and TRBJ2-5; maybe TRBD1 (6 bases). With 4 bases removed from V and 4 bases from J, the gap between germline ends came to 25 bases. The germline gives CDR1 SGHAT, CDR2 FQNNGV. The CDR3 runs 18 residues. The DNA for the CDR3 is TGTGCCAGCAGCTCGCGCCGAACCAGGGGTTCATCAAGAGAGACCCAGTACTTC. Its protein product is CASSSRRTRGSSRETQYF.

Many counts were recorded for this clonotype. CDR3: CATSLDRVTDTQYF. The CDR3 DNA is TGTGCCACCAGTCTCGACAGGGTCACAGATACGCAGTATTTT. The gene calls are TRBV24-1 and TRBJ2-3, with 7 bases aligning to TRBD1. Losses at the gene ends were 6 bases for V and 2 bases for J; bases not matched to a gene: 4. The CDR3 contains 14 residues. Germline V gene sequence: CDR1 KGHDR, CDR2 SFDVKD.

In this sample, this clonotype turned up many times. The CDR3 spells CASSRRGGPETQYF. CDR3 coding DNA: TGCGCCAGCAGCCGACGGGGGGGGCCAGAGACCCAGTACTTC. This chain joins TRBV4-1 and TRBJ2-5; 8 bases are shared with TRBD2. This CDR3 comprises 14 residues. The junction had 5 bases not matched to a gene; V was cut back by 4 bases and J by 4 bases. Germline V gene data show CDR1 as MGHRA and CDR2 as YSYEKL.

This clonotype was observed a few times. The chain is built from TRBV5-1 and TRBJ2-7, with D possibly TRBD1 on 5 matching bases. Germline V gene lookup returns CDR1 SGHRS and CDR2 YFSETQ. The CDR3 consists of 14 residues. V was pared by 0 bases and J by 2 bases, with 9 bases between. The CDR3, as DNA: TGCGCCAGCAGCTTGGCCAGGGTGGCCTACGAGCAGTACTTC. As protein: CASSLARVAYEQYF.

Many counts were recorded for this clonotype. J is TRBJ2-7 and V is TRBV5-1; perhaps D is TRBD1 or TRBD2 (6 bases each). CDR3 length: 14 amino acids. CDR1 and CDR2 from the germline V gene are SGHRS and YFSETQ. V was clipped by 4 bases and J by 2 bases, with 13 bases between them. Here the CDR3 reads CASSRRDTTYEQYF. CDR3 in DNA: TGCGCCAGCAGCCGGCGGGACACCACCTACGAGCAGTACTTC.

This clonotype was observed many times. The chain combines TRBV27 with TRBJ2-5; TRBD2 matches 12 bases. CDR3 length equals 15 residues. Germline values: CDR1 MNHEY, CDR2 SMNVEV (reference sequence). Trimming took 5 bases from V and 2 from J; bases not matched to a gene: 3. For the CDR3, the DNA is TGTGCCAGCAGTACCCTAGCGGGAGGGCAAGAGACCCAGTACTTC. This translates into CASSTLAGGQETQYF.

The V gene is TRBV4-2, the J gene TRBJ1-3, with D unresolved. V was cut by 5 bases and J by 0 bases, with 8 bases left in between. This CDR3 is built from 14 residues. Germline V gene sequence: CDR1 LGHNA, CDR2 YNFKEQ. The CDR3 sequence: CASSAVSSGNTIYF. In nucleotides, the CDR3 is TGTGCCAGCAGCGCGGTGAGCTCTGGAAACACCATATATTTT.

In regard to this clonotype: This sequence may be a read error, since a much larger clone differs from it by one base. This chain connects TRBV12-3 or TRBV12-4 to TRBJ2-5, with 8 bases aligning to TRBD2. Losses at the gene ends were 5 bases for V and 2 bases for J; bases not matched to a gene: 7. CDR3 length equals 15 residues. The CDR3 DNA sequence: TGTGCCAGCAGTGCTACGGGGGGGATTCAAGAGACCCAGTACTTC. It encodes CASSATGGIQETQYF.

This clonotype has a handful of counts. The genes are TRBV6-1 and TRBJ2-7; either TRBD1 or TRBD2 may supply D (6 bases each). V lost 6 bases and J 2 bases, leaving 14 bases between the germline ends. The CDR3 is 14 amino acids. Germline V gene sequence: CDR1 MNHNS, CDR2 SASEGT. CDR3 coding DNA: TGTGCCAGCAGGGTTAGGGGGGCCGCCTACGAGCAGTACTTC. This encodes CASRVRGAAYEQYF.

This clonotype was observed at least ten times. J is TRBJ2-3 and V is TRBV11-2; TRBD2 matches 7 bases. This CDR3 is built from 16 residues. V lost 5 bases and J lost 1; bases outside the gene matches: 9. Per germline, CDR1 SGHAT and CDR2 FQNNGV. The CDR3 nucleotides are TGTGCCAGCAGCCAGAGCGGGGAACTGGGCACAGATACGCAGTATTTT. This gives the protein CASSQSGELGTDTQYF. Full variable domain (remainder filled in from reference TRBV11-2 and TRBJ2-3): EAGVAQSPRYKIIEKRQSVAFWCNPISGHATLYWYQQILGQGPKLLIQFQNNGVVDDSQLPKDRFSAERLKGVDSTLKIQPAKLEDSAVYLCASSQSGELGTDTQYFGPGTRLTVL.

There are many counts of this clonotype. The V call is TRBV6-1, the J call TRBJ2-5; no clear D gene. V gave up 5 bases and J gave up 0 bases, with 13 bases separating them. In germline, CDR1 is MNHNS, CDR2 SASEGT. This CDR3 region has 15 residues. As DNA, the CDR3 is TGTGCCAGCAGTTATGGGATCCAGTACCAAGAGACCCAGTACTTC. Translation: CASSYGIQYQETQYF.

The V and J genes are TRBV25-1 and TRBJ2-5; D gene uncertain. V was trimmed by 2 bases and J by 5 bases, leaving 12 bases between them. This CDR3 is built from 14 residues. The germline CDR1 and CDR2 sequences are MGHDK and SYGVNS. Here the CDR3 DNA reads TGTGCCAGCAGTGAACTAATGCCCGGGGAGACCCAGTACTTC. Protein sequence: CASSELMPGETQYF.

V and J are TRBV4-1 and TRBJ2-7; the match to TRBD2 covers 8 bases. CDR3 length: 15 residues. Trimming cost V 4 bases and J 4 bases; bases outside gene matches: 9. The germline V gene has CDR1 MGHRA and CDR2 YSYEKL. CDR3 in amino acids: CASSPLRGGFYEQYF. CDR3 bases: TGCGCCAGCAGCCCACTACGGGGGGGGTTTTACGAGCAGTACTTC.

This clonotype was recorded many times. The chain joins TRBV12-3 or TRBV12-4 to TRBJ1-2, with 9 nucleotides matching TRBD1. The CDR3 length is 15 residues. V dropped 6 bases and J dropped 7; count of bases not matched to a gene: 12. This CDR3 is CASRVTGQGLGGYTF. For the CDR3, the DNA is TGTGCCAGCAGAGTTACGGGACAGGGCTTAGGTGGCTACACCTTC.

In its sample, this clonotype was seen many times. The genes are TRBV20-1 and TRBJ1-4; D possibly corresponds to TRBD1 (5 bases). Looked up from germline, CDR1 is DFQATT and CDR2 is SNEGSKA (reference sequence). There are 15 residues in the CDR3. The ends were cut back, 1 base at V and 5 bases at J, with 14 bases in the middle. The CDR3 protein is CSARGATVENEKLFF. The CDR3 region has the DNA TGCAGTGCTAGAGGGGCGACAGTTGAAAATGAAAAACTGTTTTTT.

This clonotype was found many times. V and J are TRBV30 and TRBJ2-4; D perhaps matches TRBD1 (6 bases). The CDR3 is made up of 14 amino acids. Germline lookup yields CDR1 GTSNPN and CDR2 SVGIG (reference sequence). V lost 2 bases and J 6 bases, leaving 14 bases between the germline ends. CDR3 loop: CAWSLHQQGNIQYF. CDR3 in DNA: TGTGCCTGGAGTCTACACCAACAGGGAAACATTCAGTACTTC.

The chain carries TRBV27 and TRBJ2-7, with 7 bases identical to TRBD2. Losses at the gene ends were 4 bases for V and 5 bases for J; bases not matched to a gene: 8. CDR3 size: 14 residues. Germline assignment: CDR1 MNHEY and CDR2 SMNVEV (reference sequence). The CDR3 here is CASSWAGVTDEQYF. For the CDR3, the DNA is TGTGCCAGCAGTTGGGCGGGAGTAACCGACGAGCAGTACTTC.

J is TRBJ2-7 and V is TRBV28; no definite D call. Trimming took off 7 bases at V and 9 bases at J, with 13 bases between the two ends. Germline CDR1 reads MDHEN; CDR2 reads SYDVKM. The CDR3 runs to 11 residues. The CDR3 reads CASNTWGSQYF. For the CDR3, the DNA is TGTGCCAGCAATACCTGGGGATCGCAGTACTTC.

The gene calls are TRBV10-2 and TRBJ2-3; TRBD2 matches 10 bases. The CDR3 consists of 14 residues. With 10 bases clipped from V and 4 bases from J, the junction kept 8 bases outside the gene matches. Germline V gives CDR1 WSHSY, CDR2 SAAADI. CDR3 in amino acids: CATKLAGDSDTQYF. The CDR3 DNA follows: TGCGCCACCAAGCTAGCGGGAGACTCAGATACGCAGTATTTT.

A remark on this clonotype: Without the conserved terminal phenylalanine or tryptophan, this CDR3 likely stems from a read error. The chain has TRBV7-9 and TRBJ2-1, with 7 bases lining up with TRBD1. Germline V gene sequence: CDR1 SEHNR, CDR2 FQNEAQ (reference sequence). The ends lost 2 bases at V and 3 bases at J; junction bases unmatched: 7. The CDR3 loop spans 16 amino acids. The CDR3 coding sequence is TGTGCCAGCAGCTTATACGGGACAGAAAACTACAATGAGCAGTTCCTC. As protein: CASSLYGTENYNEQFL.

The table lists this clonotype with many counts. CDR3 region: CASSPGISPSTDTQYF. Here the CDR3 DNA reads TGTGCCAGCAGTCCCGGGATCTCCCCTAGCACAGATACGCAGTATTTT. The rearrangement links TRBV12-3 or TRBV12-4 to TRBJ2-3, with a possible D match to TRBD2 (5 bases). CDR3 length: 16 amino acids. V dropped 5 bases and J dropped 0 bases, with 15 bases sitting between them.

The chain employs TRBV28 and TRBJ2-1; 7 positions agree with TRBD2. The junction had 10 bases not matched to a gene; V was cut back by 2 bases and J by 15 bases. The CDR3 spans 13 residues. The germline CDR1 and CDR2 sequences are MDHEN and SYDVKM. Here the CDR3 DNA reads TGTGCCAGCAGTTTAATGGGCGGGAGCCCTACGTTCTTC. It translates to CASSLMGGSPTFF.